The rows below give T cell receptor beta chains drawn from one sample of a study of neurological immune-mediated disorders. TCRdb re-called the 5' RACE reads through MiXCR, storing one row per CDR3 protein. Of 50,000 to 70,000 distinct CDR3 sequences in the sample, almost 3.5% are singletons; the top ten hold about 3.5%. Sequencing was carried out using PBMCs. The receptors originated from a man in his forties or fifties with multiple sclerosis. The CDR3 runs from the conserved cysteine through the conserved F or W. A D gene is named only where the DNA matches it firmly.

V gene	D gene	J gene	CDR3 protein
TRBV12-3/TRBV12-4	TRBD1	TRBJ1-4	CASSLKVWLGGSNEKLFF
TRBV6-5	NA	TRBJ2-1	CASSYSSRTFGYNEQFF
TRBV2	TRBD1	TRBJ2-3	CASRGQGPTQYF
TRBV7-9	TRBD2	TRBJ2-3	CASSDRNGLADFPTDTQYF
TRBV12-3/TRBV12-4	NA	TRBJ1-2	CASTRGHFQGYGYTF
TRBV5-1	NA	TRBJ2-1	CASKGRTAYNEQFF
TRBV11-2	TRBD1	TRBJ1-3	CASSPVRQGGNTIYF
TRBV12-3/TRBV12-4	TRBD2	TRBJ2-3	CASSTSGTRGDTQYF
TRBV3-1	TRBD2	TRBJ2-5	CASSQGLALETQYF
TRBV20-1	NA	TRBJ1-1	CSARKDSMNTEAFF
TRBV3-1	TRBD1	TRBJ1-5	CASSLGQGAGQPQHF
TRBV5-1	NA	TRBJ2-5	CASSLGRTQYF
TRBV11-2	NA	TRBJ2-2	CASRRPGYRTGELFF
TRBV7-9	NA	TRBJ1-2	CASSSSGGSRTYGYTF
TRBV29-1	TRBD2	TRBJ2-1	CSVDGGTRNEQFF
TRBV7-8	TRBD2	TRBJ2-1	CASSLGGRPEQFF
TRBV12-3/TRBV12-4	NA	TRBJ2-7	CASSVAPGRDYEQYF
TRBV5-1	TRBD2	TRBJ2-1	CASSLDGGGAYEQFF
TRBV7-2	NA	TRBJ1-2	CASSLDSFLYTF
TRBV7-8	NA	TRBJ2-3	CASSFPGWTPTSTDTQYF
TRBV10-3	NA	TRBJ2-3	CAISGLGGTDTQYF
TRBV2	NA	TRBJ2-7	CASSGALPYEQYF
TRBV12-3/TRBV12-4	TRBD1	TRBJ2-6	CASSFWTGASGANVLTF
TRBV14	NA	TRBJ2-1	CASSHLSPRDNNEQFF
TRBV7-9	NA	TRBJ1-3	CASTPDRNSGKNIYF
TRBV5-1	NA	TRBJ1-1	CASSSDGNTEAFF
TRBV5-1	NA	TRBJ1-5	CASSLDSYSNQPQHF
TRBV24-1	TRBD2	TRBJ2-5	CATSDATSGRWETQYF
TRBV5-1	NA	TRBJ2-3	CASSLAVPTDTQYF
TRBV7-9	NA	TRBJ1-1	CASRWDLNTEAFF
TRBV9	TRBD1	TRBJ1-5	CASSAQGGTQNF
TRBV12-3/TRBV12-4	NA	TRBJ1-1	CASSLRAVNTEAFF
TRBV19	NA	TRBJ2-1	CASSIDRENEQFF
TRBV5-6	NA	TRBJ2-5	CASAMRGLRETQYF
TRBV5-1	NA	TRBJ1-4	CASSDLGGLEEKLFF
TRBV6-2/TRBV6-3	NA	TRBJ1-1	CATTDQLDTEAFF
TRBV10-3	TRBD1	TRBJ2-7	CAISDRDRLSYEQYF
TRBV9	NA	TRBJ2-7	CASSVRDRGGNEQYF
TRBV7-2	TRBD2	TRBJ2-1	CASSLVSGTRNNEQFF
TRBV6-2/TRBV6-3	TRBD1	TRBJ2-3	CASSSRQGGLDTQYF
TRBV5-1	NA	TRBJ1-2	CASSLAAGYGYTF
TRBV20-1	NA	TRBJ1-3	CSARWQGENTIYF